These 2 T cell receptor beta chains were sequenced from one sample in a study of spatial heterogeneity in lung cancer. The sample's time point: sample taken at primary tumor resection. In each case, whole RNA from tumor, nontumor lung or frozen PBMC was sequenced unsorted. Via MiXCR, TCRdb re-called the 5' RACE reads, giving one row per CDR3 protein. Here the sample spans some 100,000 distinct CDR3 sequences, approximately 12% being singletons. The sample here was PBMCs, taken at surgery. The receptors here all came from a male donor with early-stage non-small cell lung cancer.

This chain links TRBV20-1 with TRBJ2-5; 14 bases are shared with TRBD2. This CDR3 comprises 15 residues. From germline, CDR1 is DFQATT and CDR2 SNEGSKA (reference sequence). Trimming took 4 bases from V and 1 from J; bases not matched to a gene: 2. This CDR3 is CSATGTSGGQETQYF. In nucleotides, the CDR3 is TGCAGTGCTACTGGGACTAGCGGGGGCCAAGAGACCCAGTACTTC.

This clonotype was found many times. The chain carries TRBV5-1 and TRBJ1-1; tentatively, D is TRBD1 (5 bases). Germline V gene lookup returns CDR1 SGHRS and CDR2 YFSETQ. The V end lost 0 bases, the J end lost 0 bases, and 9 bases lay between the germline ends. The CDR3 is made up of 15 amino acids. This CDR3 reads CASSLEQAMNTEAFF. CDR3 nucleotide sequence: TGCGCCAGCAGCTTGGAACAGGCGATGAACACTGAAGCTTTCTTT.